These T cell receptor beta chains were read from a single sample in a study of shared clonotypes between healthy human individuals. TCRdb keeps only in-frame clones here, not all; method: immunoSEQ multiplex PCR. The table records about 2.3 million clones, around 92% of them present only once. Material for sequencing was naive CD4+ T cells from PBMCs. The source of these receptors is a man younger than 35 in good health. Some clones in this sample may be carry-over from other donors' samples. CDR3s include the opening cysteine and the closing phenylalanine or tryptophan. A D gene is named only where the DNA matches it firmly. Clone sizes are given selectively: once, few, many, or a class where the clone is expanded.

>TRBD1|TRBJ1-5|14|.|TRBV7-2
TGTGCCAGCAGCTTGAGGGGGCGAGGGCAGCCCCAGCATTTT
CASSLRGRGQPQHF
>.|TRBJ2-4|16|.|TRBV4-2
TGTGCCAGCAGCCAAGATTTGGGGAGTCGCCAAAACATTCAGTACTTC
CASSQDLGSRQNIQYF
>.|TRBJ1-3|14|.|TRBV7-3
TGTGCCAGCAGCCTGGGGGGCTCTGGAAACACCATATATTTT
CASSLGGSGNTIYF
>TRBD1|TRBJ2-2|15|.|TRBV2
TGTGCCAGCAGTTCCGGGACAGGATGGACCGGGGAGCTGTTTTTT
CASSSGTGWTGELFF
>.|TRBJ2-7|15|.|TRBV7-6
TGTGCCAGCAGCCCTGGAATGGGGGGTGGAGACGAGCAGTACTTC
CASSPGMGGGDEQYF
>.|TRBJ2-7|13|.|TRBV5-1
TGCGCCAGCAGCTGGGGGCAGGACTACGAGCAGTACTTC
CASSWGQDYEQYF
>.|TRBJ1-1|13|.|TRBV7-2
TGTGCCAGCAGCTTAGTTACAGAGGGAGAAGCTTTCTTT
CASSLVTEGEAFF
>.|TRBJ2-1|14|.|TRBV9
TGTGCCAGCAGCGTAGTCCCTAGTCCCCATGAGCAGTTCTTC
CASSVVPSPHEQFF
>.|TRBJ2-7|14|.|TRBV28
TGTGCCAGCAAACTGTCAGGGTTAATTCCCGAGCAGTACTTC
CASKLSGLIPEQYF
>.|TRBJ1-5|15|.|TRBV28
TGTGCCAGCAGTTTGGGGGGACTTAGCAATCAGCCCCAGCATTTT
CASSLGGLSNQPQHF
>.|TRBJ1-1|14|.|TRBV5-1
TGCGCCAGCAGCTTGCTACAGGGGAACACTGAAGCTTTCTTT
CASSLLQGNTEAFF
>TRBD2|TRBJ2-1|15|.|TRBV6-1
TGTGCCAGCACGCGAGCGGGAAGCTCCTACAATGAGCAGTTCTTC
CASTRAGSSYNEQFF
>TRBD1|TRBJ1-2|14|.|TRBV6-5
TGTGCCAGCAGCCTCGGGACAGGGTCCTATGGCTACACCTTC
CASSLGTGSYGYTF
>TRBD1|TRBJ2-7|17|.|TRBV9
TGTGCCAGCAGCGTAGGGCGTTGGGACAGTAGCTCCTACGAGCAGTACTTC
CASSVGRWDSSSYEQYF
>.|TRBJ2-7|21|.|TRBV7-3
TGTGCCAGCAGCTTAAAGGAAAGCGGGACAGCTCTGCGGGATAAATCCTACGAGCAGTACTTC
CASSLKESGTALRDKSYEQYF
>.|TRBJ2-7|13|once|TRBV28
TGTGCCAGCAGTTTTCCGGGGCTGGACGAGCAGTACTTC
CASSFPGLDEQYF
>TRBD2|TRBJ2-1|16|.|TRBV5-1
TGCGCCAGCAGCTTGGCCGCGGGAGGAAGGTACAATGAGCAGTTCTTC
CASSLAAGGRYNEQFF
>TRBD1|TRBJ1-2|14|.|TRBV7-2
TGTGCCAGCAGCTTAGTTTGGACAGGGTATGGCTACACCTTC
CASSLVWTGYGYTF
>.|TRBJ2-5|17|.|TRBV9
TGTGCCAGCAGCGTACACGCGCCCCAGGGTTACCAAGAGACCCAGTACTTC
CASSVHAPQGYQETQYF
>.|TRBJ1-2|11|once|TRBV10-3
TGTGCCATCAGTGCGGGCGGAGGGCACACCTTC
CAISAGGGHTF
>TRBD1|TRBJ2-1|16|.|TRBV19
TGTGCCAGTAGTATGAAAGTGGCAGGGGGATACAATGAGCAGTTCTTC
CASSMKVAGGYNEQFF
>.|TRBJ1-5|15|.|TRBV2
TGTGCCAGCAGCCCGACAGGCCCGAGCAATCAGCCCCAGCATTTT
CASSPTGPSNQPQHF
>.|TRBJ2-1|15|.|TRBV19
TGTGCCAGTAGTTCTCAGGGTTGGGCCTACAATGAGCAGTTCTTC
CASSSQGWAYNEQFF
>TRBD1|TRBJ2-7|15|.|TRBV28
TGTGCCAGCAGTACGCCGGGACAGATTGACTACGAGCAGTACTTC
CASSTPGQIDYEQYF
>.|TRBJ1-1|14|.|TRBV18
TGTGCCAGCTCACCCGTTGGGACATTGGGTGAAGCTTTCTTT
CASSPVGTLGEAFF
>TRBD2|TRBJ2-3|12|.|TRBV28
TGTGCCAGCAGGGGAGGGATTGAGACGCAGTATTTT
CASRGGIETQYF
>.|TRBJ2-1|13|.|TRBV7-8
TGTGCCAGCAGCCCCGACAGGATCAATGAGCAGTTCTTC
CASSPDRINEQFF
>TRBD2|TRBJ2-1|18|.|TRBV11-2
TGTGCCAGCACCCTTAGATCATCGGCGGGAGCCCCCTACAATGAGCAGTTCTTC
CASTLRSSAGAPYNEQFF
>.|TRBJ1-1|13|.|TRBV30
TGTGCCTGGACCGAAACAGGGACCACTGAAGCTTTCTTT
CAWTETGTTEAFF
>.|TRBJ1-2|12|.|TRBV5-8
TGTGCCAGCAGCTCATTTGGGTATGGCTACACCTTC
CASSSFGYGYTF
>.|TRBJ1-2|15|.|TRBV7-2
TGTGCCAGCAGCCCGGGGATCTGGGGATCTTATGGCTACACCTTC
CASSPGIWGSYGYTF
>.|TRBJ2-1|15|.|TRBV5-1
TGCGCCAGCAGCCCAGCCCAGAGCTCCTACAATGAGCAGTTCTTC
CASSPAQSSYNEQFF
>TRBD2|TRBJ2-7|14|once|TRBV30
TGTGCCTGGAGTGCTGGACTAGCGGGTTACGAGCAGTACTTC
CAWSAGLAGYEQYF
>.|TRBJ2-1|19|.|TRBV7-3
TGTGCCAGCAGCTTCCACCTACCGAGCGGTGAGGGGCCCTACAATGAGCAGTTCTTC
CASSFHLPSGEGPYNEQFF
>.|TRBJ2-5|15|.|TRBV9
TGTGCCAGCAGCACTCTCGGGACAAGCGGAGAGACCCAGTACTTC
CASSTLGTSGETQYF
>.|TRBJ1-1|14|.|TRBV9
TGTGCCAGCAGCGTTAACCCTCAAGACCGGGAAGCTTTCTTT
CASSVNPQDREAFF
>.|TRBJ2-5|14|.|TRBV7-9
TGTGCCAGCAGTGCTGTAGTACTCCAAGAGACCCAGTACTTC
CASSAVVLQETQYF
>TRBD2|TRBJ2-2|16|.|TRBV13
TGTGCCAGCAGCCGCCGGACTAGCGGGAACACCGGGGAGCTGTTTTTT
CASSRRTSGNTGELFF
>TRBD2|TRBJ2-2|16|.|TRBV5-1
TGCGCCAGCAGCTTGGCCCCCCGGGGGGGAGACGGGGAGCTGTTTTTT
CASSLAPRGGDGELFF
>.|TRBJ1-3|17|.|TRBV11-2
TGTGCCAGCAGCTTAGGTCTAGGGTCTGTCTCTGGAAACACCATATATTTT
CASSLGLGSVSGNTIYF
>TRBD2|TRBJ2-7|14|.|TRBV9
TGTGCCAGCAGCGTAGAGTCTAGCGGGTACGAGCAGTACTTC
CASSVESSGYEQYF
>.|TRBJ1-1|13|few|TRBV25-1
TGTGCCAGCAGTGACGGGGCTAAAACTGAAGCTTTCTTT
CASSDGAKTEAFF
>.|TRBJ1-1|13|few|TRBV14
TGTGCCAGCAGCCAAGACATCGGGACTGAAGCTTTCTTT
CASSQDIGTEAFF
>.|TRBJ2-2|15|.|TRBV18
TGTGCCAGCTCACCACCGTTCCGAAACACCGGGGAGCTGTTTTTT
CASSPPFRNTGELFF
>.|TRBJ2-5|15|.|TRBV19
TGTGCCAGTCATTCAGGAGGCCTGGGGAAGGAGACCCAGTACTTC
CASHSGGLGKETQYF
>.|TRBJ1-5|15|.|TRBV19
TGTGCCAGTAGTCCCGTGGGGGAAGGCAATCAGCCCCAGCATTTT
CASSPVGEGNQPQHF
>TRBD1|TRBJ1-1|17|.|TRBV18
TGTGCCAGCTCACCAGCTGCGGAGGGGGCCAGGTACACTGAAGCTTTCTTT
CASSPAAEGARYTEAFF
>.|TRBJ2-3|15|.|TRBV6-5
TGTGCCAGCAGTTACTCGAAGCAGGCGCTACCTACGCAGTATTTT
CASSYSKQALPTQYF
>TRBD1|TRBJ2-6|20|.|TRBV19
TGTGCCAGTAGTATCCTAAGGGGACAGGCGGCTATTAGCGGGGCCAACGTCCTGACTTTC
CASSILRGQAAISGANVLTF
>TRBD1|TRBJ1-5|14|.|TRBV18
TGTGCCAGCTCACCGACAGGGCTCAATCAGCCCCAGCATTTT
CASSPTGLNQPQHF
>.|TRBJ2-7|11|.|TRBV29-1
TGCAGCGTTGACGAGAGGGACGAGCAGTACTTC
CSVDERDEQYF
>.|TRBJ1-2|13|.|TRBV30
TGTGCCTGGAGTGCATCTTCAAACTATGGCTACACCTTC
CAWSASSNYGYTF
>.|TRBJ1-5|16|.|TRBV6-1
TGTGCCAGCAGTGAGCAGAACGGATATAGCAATCAGCCCCAGCATTTT
CASSEQNGYSNQPQHF